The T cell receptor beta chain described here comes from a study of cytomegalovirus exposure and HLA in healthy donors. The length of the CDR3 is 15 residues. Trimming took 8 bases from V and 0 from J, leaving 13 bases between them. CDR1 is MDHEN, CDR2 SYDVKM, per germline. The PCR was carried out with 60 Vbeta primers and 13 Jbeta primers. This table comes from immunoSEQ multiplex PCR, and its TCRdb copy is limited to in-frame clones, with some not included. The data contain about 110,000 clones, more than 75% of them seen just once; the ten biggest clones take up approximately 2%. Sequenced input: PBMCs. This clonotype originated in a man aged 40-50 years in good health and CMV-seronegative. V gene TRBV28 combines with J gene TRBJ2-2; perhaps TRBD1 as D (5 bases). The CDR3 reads CASRRAGTNTGELFF. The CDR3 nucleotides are TGTGCCAGCCGAAGAGCAGGGACGAACACCGGGGAGCTGTTTTTT.